The clone carrying this T cell receptor beta chain was recorded a few times. What it binds is unknown. This sample was taken from a study of T cell repertoires in cytomegalovirus infection. Notes on the study in general: HLA-C-restricted CMV-specific TCR beta clonotypes prevailed in the ex vivo response.

MiXCR was run by TCRdb on the reads, yielding one entry per CDR3 protein. The table includes a few hundred thousand distinct CDR3 sequences, around a third detected once. The CDR3 loop spans 15 amino acids. Losses at the gene ends were 2 bases for V and 5 bases for J; bases not matched to a gene: 5. The germline CDR1 and CDR2 sequences are MGHRA and YSYEKL. The V call is TRBV4-1, the J call TRBJ2-5; TRBD1 matches 10 bases. This TCR was recovered from a human donor in good health (CMV status not recorded). Some clones in this sample may be carry-over from other donors' samples. The specimen comprised cultured PBMCs, sampled from culture after CMV antigen stimulation. The CDR3 DNA reads as TGCGCCAGCAGCCAAATAGGACAGGGGGATGAGACCCAGTACTTC. It specifies CASSQIGQGDETQYF.